The 27 T cell receptor beta chains presented below share a single source sample, sequenced in a study of response to subunit inactivated influenza vaccine. TCRdb reprocessed the RT-PCR reads with MiXCR, giving one entry per CDR3 protein. There are around 790,000 distinct CDR3 sequences in the sample; 21% occur only once, and about 9.4% lies in the top ten. Sequencing was performed on PBMCs from blood, taken roughly 5 days after vaccination. The receptors here all came from a middle-aged man who received an inactivated influenza vaccine.

The chain uses TRBV4-1 and TRBJ2-7; D possibly matches TRBD1 or TRBD2 (6 bases each). CDR1 is MGHRA and CDR2 is YSYEKL in the germline V gene. CDR3 size: 15 residues. V was clipped by 0 bases and J by 2 bases, with 11 bases between them. The CDR3 region has the DNA TGCGCCAGCAGCCAAGATTGGGGGGCCACCTACGAGCAGTACTTC. Protein product: CASSQDWGATYEQYF.

This clonotype was seen ten or more times. The chain employs TRBV5-1 and TRBJ2-2; 8 bases map to TRBD1. V lost 4 bases, J lost 6 bases, and 8 bases stayed unmatched. CDR1 is SGHRS, CDR2 YFSETQ, per germline. The CDR3 has 15 residues. The CDR3 spells CASSLRDRRAGELFF. The CDR3 coding sequence is TGCGCCAGCAGCCTACGGGACAGGAGGGCCGGGGAGCTGTTTTTT.

J is TRBJ1-2 and V is TRBV29-1; tentative D call: TRBD1 (5 bases). V gave up 4 bases and J gave up 4 bases, with 19 bases separating them. The CDR3 consists of 15 residues. Germline V gene sequence: CDR1 SQVTM, CDR2 ANQGSEA. The CDR3 sequence is CSVVPWQGLFYGYTF. The CDR3 DNA is TGCAGCGTTGTTCCTTGGCAGGGCCTATTCTATGGCTACACCTTC.

V gene TRBV10-3 combines with J gene TRBJ1-3, with TRBD1 as a possible D gene (6 bases). Trimming removed 2 bases from V and 0 bases from J, with 11 bases in between. The CDR3 loop spans 16 amino acids. Germline V CDR1 and CDR2: ENHRY, SYGVKD. As DNA, the CDR3 is TGTGCCATCAGTGAGCCGGGACAAAACTCTGGAAACACCATATATTTT. The encoded protein is CAISEPGQNSGNTIYF.

This clonotype was counted at least ten times. The V and J genes are TRBV12-3 or TRBV12-4 and TRBJ1-3, with D possibly matching TRBD1 (5 bases). This CDR3 comprises 14 residues. Trimming took 2 bases from V and 0 from J, leaving 5 bases between them. The CDR3 sequence is CASSLTGSGNTIYF. CDR3 bases: TGTGCCAGCAGTTTAACAGGCTCTGGAAACACCATATATTTT.

The chain joins TRBV5-6 to TRBJ1-1, with D maybe TRBD1 (6 bases). Germline CDR1 is SGHDT and CDR2 is YYEEEE. Trimming stripped 6 bases from V and 3 bases from J, with 15 bases between. The CDR3 runs to 14 residues. CDR3 sequence (DNA): TGTGCCAGCAACCCCGGAACAGGGTACACTGAAGCTTTCTTT. Translation gives CASNPGTGYTEAFF.

This clonotype was seen repeatedly, ten times or more. The gene calls are TRBV24-1 and TRBJ2-2; possibly TRBD1 or TRBD2 for D (5 bases each). The CDR3 has 15 residues. The germline gives CDR1 KGHDR, CDR2 SFDVKD. Trimming removed 4 bases from V and 0 bases from J, with 8 bases in between. The CDR3 DNA follows: TGTGCCACCAGTGAGGGGACGGCGAACACCGGGGAGCTGTTTTTT. It encodes CATSEGTANTGELFF.

This chain uses TRBV7-2 with TRBJ2-3; 10 bases fit TRBD2. V was clipped by 5 bases and J by 4 bases; unmatched bases: 9. Per germline, CDR1 SGHTA and CDR2 FQGNSA. The CDR3 has 16 amino acids. The CDR3 nucleotides read TGTGCCAGCAGCATTAGCGGGAGGCCATTAGCAGATACGCAGTATTTT. This codes for CASSISGRPLADTQYF.

This clonotype was observed a few times. The rearrangement uses TRBV5-1 and TRBJ2-7, with 7 bases fitting TRBD2. CDR1 and CDR2 (germline): SGHRS, YFSETQ. V lost 0 bases to trimming and J lost 0 bases; unmatched junction nucleotides: 6. This CDR3 is built from 16 residues. The CDR3 loop is CASSLELARSSYEQYF. In DNA form, the CDR3 reads TGCGCCAGCAGCTTGGAACTAGCGAGGAGCTCCTACGAGCAGTACTTC.

In this sample, this clonotype turned up once. The V and J genes are TRBV6-2 or TRBV6-3 and TRBJ1-3; TRBD1 matches 7 bases. CDR3 length: 15 residues. Looked up from germline, CDR1 is MNHEY and CDR2 is SVGEGT. V trimming: 4 bases; J trimming: 3 bases; junction bases outside the gene matches: 6. The CDR3 DNA reads as TGTGCCAGCAGTTCACGGGACAGACGTGGAAACACCATATATTTT. It specifies CASSSRDRRGNTIYF.

This chain joins TRBV18 and TRBJ2-1; 7 positions match TRBD2. V was pared by 3 bases and J by 2 bases, with 10 bases of the junction left unmatched. CDR3 length equals 17 residues. The germline V gene has CDR1 KGHSH and CDR2 LQKENI. CDR3 sequence reads: CASSPPRAGSAYNEQFF. The DNA for the CDR3 is TGTGCCAGCTCACCTCCGAGAGCGGGGTCTGCCTACAATGAGCAGTTCTTC.

The chain uses TRBV7-9 and TRBJ2-7, with TRBD2 as a possible D gene (5 bases). Germline V gene lookup returns CDR1 SEHNR and CDR2 FQNEAQ (reference sequence). V shed 6 bases and J shed 6 bases, with 18 bases lying between them. This CDR3 has 14 residues. CDR3 sequence reads: CASRIDGETGEQYF. CDR3 nucleotides: TGTGCCAGCAGAATAGACGGGGAGACTGGCGAGCAGTACTTC. Based on the CDR3 plus reference TRBV7-9 and TRBJ2-7, the full variable domain is DTGVSQNPRHKITKRGQNVTFRCDPISEHNRLYWYRQTLGQGPEFLTYFQNEAQLEKSRLLSDRFSAERPKGSFSTLEIQRTEQGDSAMYLCASRIDGETGEQYFGPGTRLTVT.

The rearrangement joins TRBV3-1 to TRBJ2-3; D is perhaps TRBD1 or TRBD2 (5 bases each). The germline V gene encodes CDR1 LGHDT and CDR2 YNNKEL (reference sequence). Trimming left V 6 bases short and J 3 bases short, with 19 bases between. CDR3 length: 16 residues. The CDR3 loop reads CASSTIPGPLTDTQYF. The CDR3 bases are TGTGCCAGCAGTACCATCCCGGGACCACTTACAGATACGCAGTATTTT.

The J gene is TRBJ2-7, the V gene TRBV5-1; D remains ambiguous. There are 16 residues in the CDR3. Germline CDR1 reads SGHRS; CDR2 reads YFSETQ. Trimming took 0 bases from V and 2 from J, leaving 15 bases between them. This CDR3 reads CASSLGSGRVPYEQYF. The CDR3 region has the DNA TGCGCCAGCAGCTTGGGATCCGGTAGGGTCCCCTACGAGCAGTACTTC.

The V and J genes are TRBV29-1 and TRBJ2-3, with D hard to call. The CDR3 has 14 amino acids. Trimming removed 7 bases from V and 3 bases from J, with 17 bases in between. In germline, CDR1 is SQVTM, CDR2 ANQGSEA. This CDR3 reads CSGRGESRTDTQYF. The CDR3 bases are TGCAGCGGTCGCGGTGAATCGCGTACAGATACGCAGTATTTT.

This clonotype was seen only a few times. This chain uses TRBV28 with TRBJ2-7; 7 bases fit TRBD2. This CDR3 spans 13 amino acids. Germline CDR1 and CDR2: MDHEN and SYDVKM. The V segment lost 6 bases and the J segment 3 bases; nucleotides outside the gene matches: 5. The CDR3 loop reads CASRASGNYEQYF. CDR3 DNA sequence: TGTGCCAGCAGGGCAAGCGGGAACTACGAGCAGTACTTC.

The V gene is TRBV27, the J gene TRBJ2-2; no reliable D call. With 6 bases removed from V and 2 bases from J, the gap between germline ends came to 7 bases. Germline CDR1 MNHEY, CDR2 SMNVEV (reference sequence). The CDR3 is 13 amino acids. The chain's CDR3 is CASSYHNTGELFF. CDR3 coding DNA: TGTGCCAGCAGCTACCATAACACCGGGGAGCTGTTTTTT.

This clonotype has more than one count but fewer than ten. The V and J genes are TRBV7-9 and TRBJ2-5; tentative D call: TRBD1 (6 bases). CDR3 length: 14 residues. With 8 bases removed from V and 1 base from J, the gap between germline ends came to 14 bases. Germline V gene data show CDR1 as SEHNR and CDR2 as FQNEAQ (reference sequence). The CDR3 bases are TGTGCCAGCTCTCATGGACAGACCCAAGAGACCCAGTACTTC. Translating it yields CASSHGQTQETQYF.

The V call is TRBV3-1, the J call TRBJ2-1, with 12 bases identical to TRBD2. Germline CDR1 reads LGHDT; CDR2 reads YNNKEL (reference sequence). The CDR3 sequence is 14 residues long. Trimming cost V 6 bases and J 7 bases; bases outside gene matches: 4. CDR3 amino acids: CASRGLAGPNEQFF. The CDR3 DNA follows: TGTGCCAGCAGAGGACTAGCGGGACCAAATGAGCAGTTCTTC.

The gene calls are TRBV19 and TRBJ2-1, with 8 nucleotides matching TRBD2. Germline assignment: CDR1 LNHDA and CDR2 SQIVND (reference sequence). Trimming cost V 8 bases and J 4 bases; bases outside gene matches: 10. The CDR3 runs to 15 residues. In DNA, the CDR3 is TGTGCCAGTTCCCAGCGGGAGATCAAGTACAATGAGCAGTTCTTC. Residues: CASSQREIKYNEQFF.

The chain couples TRBV12-3 or TRBV12-4 to TRBJ2-1, with D hard to call. The V gene lost 3 bases and the J gene lost 7 bases, with 10 bases spanning the gap. The CDR3 has 13 residues. DNA for the CDR3: TGTGCCAGCAGTTTTGGATTTCGGAATGAGCAGTTCTTC. Protein sequence: CASSFGFRNEQFF.

This clonotype was seen only a few times. This sequence joins TRBV7-9 and TRBJ2-1; TRBD2 matches 7 bases. CDR3 length: 16 amino acids. The germline gives CDR1 SEHNR, CDR2 FQNEAQ (reference sequence). Unmatched junction bases numbered 8, after V lost 1 base and J lost 5 bases. The CDR3 sequence: CASSLVGRRINNEQFF. CDR3 bases: TGTGCCAGCAGCTTAGTCGGGAGGAGAATTAACAATGAGCAGTTCTTC.

A few counts support this clonotype. The rearrangement links TRBV20-1 to TRBJ1-1, with D hard to call. CDR3 size: 13 residues. Per germline, CDR1 DFQATT and CDR2 SNEGSKA (reference sequence). The germline V and J ends were trimmed by 1 base and 6 bases, with 12 bases remaining between them. The CDR3 DNA sequence: TGCAGTGCTAGAGTTGGGCAATATTCTGAAGCTTTCTTT. Its translation is CSARVGQYSEAFF.

The chain combines TRBV20-1 with TRBJ1-3; perhaps TRBD1 as D (5 bases). CDR3 size: 15 residues. Germline V gene lookup returns CDR1 DFQATT and CDR2 SNEGSKA (reference sequence). The V end lost 4 bases, the J end lost 1 base, and 14 bases lay between the germline ends. The DNA for the CDR3 is TGCAGTGCTACTCCGGGACCGTCGTCTGGAAACACCATATATTTT. Residues: CSATPGPSSGNTIYF.

This clonotype has more than one count but fewer than ten. The CDR3 sequence is CASSLWYRAVAYNEQFF. The CDR3 nucleotides read TGTGCCAGCAGTTTATGGTACAGGGCCGTAGCCTACAATGAGCAGTTCTTC. The rearrangement uses TRBV27 and TRBJ2-1; D might be TRBD1 (6 bases). Looked up from germline, CDR1 is MNHEY and CDR2 is SMNVEV (reference sequence). V gave up 1 base and J gave up 2 bases, with 15 bases separating them. This CDR3 has 17 amino acids.

The chain combines TRBV6-2 or TRBV6-3 with TRBJ2-7; D is perhaps TRBD2 (5 bases). Between the trimmed V and J ends, which lost 7 bases and 5 bases, there was a span of 21 bases. CDR3 length: 15 residues. Per germline, CDR1 MNHEY and CDR2 SVGEGT. The CDR3 spells CASTLRTEATNEQYF. CDR3 nucleotide sequence: TGTGCCAGCACCCTTCGGACGGAGGCAACGAACGAGCAGTACTTC.

As concerns this clonotype: One base away lies a much larger clone, so this may be a sequencing read error. V is TRBV5-1 and J is TRBJ2-7; no reliable D call. This CDR3 has 14 residues. Germline V gene lookup returns CDR1 SGHRS and CDR2 YFSETQ. Trimming left V 2 bases short and J 0 bases short, with 9 bases between. The CDR3 region has the DNA TGCGCCAGCAGCTTATTAGTGCGCTCCTACGAGCAGTACTTC. Amino acid sequence: CASSLLVRSYEQYF. Full variable domain (missing parts from reference TRBV5-1 and TRBJ2-7): KAGVTQTPRYLIKTRGQQVTLSCSPISGHRSVSWYQQTPGQGLQFLFEYFSETQRNKGNFPGRFSGRQFSNSRSEMNVSTLELGDSALYLCASSLLVRSYEQYFGPGTRLTVT.